This T cell receptor beta chain is from a study of blood T cell repertoires in COVID-19. Study in general: Spain, Italy and the United States supplied samples that represented acute and convalescent COVID-19. T cells, B-cell-depleted T cells, or PBMCs supplied cDNA or gDNA.

Per the germline V gene, CDR1 is KGHDR and CDR2 is SFDVKD. V gave up 3 bases and J gave up 8 bases; unmatched junction bases: 3. This CDR3 comprises 13 residues. Per the original data handling: It was from reference gene primer amplification that nucleated cell counts were estimated. Data came from immunoSEQ multiplex PCR; TCRdb stores just in-frame clones and leaves some out. Clonal size and the V and J genes are those of that table, whereas D and trimming came from the DNA. The table records 150,000 to 200,000 clones, approximately 80% of them present only once. This clone has only one observation. Different DNA sequences within this sample yield the same CDR3.

Sample: peripheral blood. The sequence derives from a woman aged 70-85 years with COVID-19, enrolled during active disease. The chain links TRBV24-1 to TRBJ1-2; TRBD1 aligns across 9 bases. CDR3: CATSDSDRGGYTF. CDR3 bases: TGTGCCACCAGTGATAGCGACAGGGGGGGCTACACCTTC.